This TCR beta chain appears in the sequencing data of a study of T cell repertoires in aging, cancer and after chemotherapy. In the study overall: Pre- and post-chemotherapy samples were paired from glioblastoma patients treated with temozolomide-based therapy. The full dataset contained some 8.7 million TCR reads.

Points on this clonotype: Its antigen remains unidentified.

Per the germline V gene, CDR1 is MGHRA and CDR2 is YSYEKL. The V gene lost 0 bases and the J gene lost 0 bases, with 9 bases spanning the gap. The CDR3 is 17 amino acids. Peripheral blood genomic DNA, not sorted cells or RNA, was the template. Rearranged V-D-J TRB sequences were amplified with a mixed TRB-A/B primer pool. One entry per CDR3 protein, called by TCRdb with MiXCR from the multiplex PCR reads. This table holds 1,500 to 2,000 distinct CDR3 sequences, under 60% found once. Points from the study as a whole: Across the chemotherapy interval, each cancer cohort showed higher median generation probability, suggesting thymic rebound. The repertoire data cannot show anything about immunological memory following chemotherapy.

The chain is built from TRBV4-1 and TRBJ1-6; perhaps TRBD1 as D (5 bases). The TCR originated in a human donor with a solid tumor. Sequences were obtained from blood. CDR3: CASSQEGGSSYNSPLHF. CDR3 DNA: TGCGCCAGCAGCCAAGAGGGGGGGAGCTCCTATAATTCACCCCTCCACTTT.